This T cell receptor (beta chain) came from a study of T cell repertoires in cytomegalovirus infection. For the study at large: Selected CMV epitopes included recently identified HLA-C-restricted ones as well as well-studied HLA-B-restricted ones. Public signatures in TCR beta pointed to CMV infection and matching HLA type. Study-wide findings and caveats: Dominating the ex vivo response were HLA-C-restricted CMV-specific TCR beta clonotypes. Summed frequency of public TCR beta families distinguished CMV carriers with the relevant HLA.

TCRdb re-called the reads with MiXCR, one entry per CDR3 protein. The table includes hundreds of thousands of distinct CDR3 sequences, under 45% detected once. Concerning this clonotype: The target antigen is unknown.

This receptor was taken from a human donor in good health (CMV status not recorded). Some clones in this sample may be carry-over from other donors' samples. The sample was cultured PBMCs, taken from culture after CMV antigen stimulation.

The CDR3 nucleotides are TGTGCCATCAGTGATACGGGACAGGGGAACACTGAAGCTTTCTTT. Translating it yields CAISDTGQGNTEAFF. The gene calls are TRBV10-3 and TRBJ1-1; 9 nucleotides align to TRBD1. J lost 1 base, V lost 3 bases, and 3 bases had no gene match. The CDR3 extends over 15 amino acids. CDR1 is ENHRY and CDR2 is SYGVKD in the germline V gene.